Below are 28 T cell receptor beta chains sequenced from a single sample in a study of CD8+ T cells in alopecia areata. Isolated RNA was reverse transcribed into cDNA used as the sequencing template. Measured with immunoSEQ multiplex PCR; TCRdb has only the in-frame clones, and not every one. The sample contains 150,000 or so clones, about 60% of which appear only once. Sequences were obtained from CD4+ T cells sorted from blood. These receptors were obtained from a human donor in good health.

This chain connects TRBV5-1 to TRBJ2-1, with 10 bases identical to TRBD2. V trimming: 4 bases; J trimming: 6 bases; junction bases outside the gene matches: 7. The germline gives CDR1 SGHRS, CDR2 YFSETQ. This CDR3 is 15 amino acids long. The chain's CDR3 is CASSPGLAYLNEQFF. The DNA of the CDR3 is TGCGCCAGCAGCCCGGGACTAGCGTACCTCAATGAGCAGTTCTTC. The full variable domain, in which reference TRBV5-1 and TRBJ2-1 provide the parts outside the CDR3, is KAGVTQTPRYLIKTRGQQVTLSCSPISGHRSVSWYQQTPGQGLQFLFEYFSETQRNKGNFPGRFSGRQFSNSRSEMNVSTLELGDSALYLCASSPGLAYLNEQFFGPGTRLTVL.

The chain carries TRBV23-1 and TRBJ2-3; tentatively, D is TRBD1 or TRBD2 (6 bases each). TRBV23-1 is placed among ORFs of uncertain function. This CDR3 has 18 residues. V lost 3 bases, J lost 4 bases, and 23 bases lay in between. For the CDR3, the DNA is TGCGCCAGCAGTCATGACTGGAGGGGGAGTAATCGTGCAGATACGCAGTATTTT. Its protein is CASSHDWRGSNRADTQYF.

The chain is built from TRBV5-6 and TRBJ2-5, with 7 bases identical to TRBD1. CDR1 is SGHDT, CDR2 YYEEEE, per germline. Trimming at V came to 3 bases and at J to 5 bases, leaving 4 bases not matched to a gene. This CDR3 has 13 residues. CDR3 coding DNA: TGTGCCAGCAGCTACGCCAGGGGGGAGACCCAGTACTTC. This translates into CASSYARGETQYF.

V gene TRBV7-2 combines with J gene TRBJ2-7, with 12 bases lining up with TRBD2. This CDR3 has 15 amino acids. Germline CDR1 is SGHTA and CDR2 is FQGNSA. The J segment lost 6 bases and the V segment lost 0 bases, leaving 3 bases of the junction unmatched. CDR3 sequence reads: CASSLAGLAGLEQYF. DNA of the CDR3: TGTGCCAGCAGCTTAGCGGGACTAGCGGGTCTCGAGCAGTACTTC.

V gene TRBV2 combines with J gene TRBJ1-5, with D possibly matching TRBD1 (6 bases). Per germline, CDR1 SNHLY and CDR2 FYNNEI. The CDR3 contains 12 residues. V lost 6 bases and J lost 5, with 8 bases in between. Written as DNA, the CDR3 is TGTGCCAGCAGGAACAGGGATCAGCCCCAGCATTTT. Amino acid sequence: CASRNRDQPQHF.

The sample holds many counts of this clone. The gene calls are TRBV2 and TRBJ2-7, with 8 bases that match TRBD2. This CDR3 contains 11 residues. Germline V gene lookup returns CDR1 SNHLY and CDR2 FYNNEI. The V and J ends lost 4 bases and 9 bases, in that order; junction bases with no gene match: 2. CDR3 amino acids: CASSAAGGQYF. The CDR3 DNA reads as TGTGCCAGCAGTGCGGCGGGGGGGCAGTACTTC. The whole variable domain, filled in from reference TRBV2 and TRBJ2-7, reads EPEVTQTPSHQVTQMGQEVILRCVPISNHLYFYWYRQILGQKVEFLVSFYNNEISEKSEIFDDQFSVERPDGSNFTLKIRSTKLEDSAMYFCASSAAGGQYFGPGTRLTVT.

The chain couples TRBV6-1 to TRBJ1-5, with 8 positions matching TRBD1. The CDR3 sequence is 14 residues long. V dropped 8 bases and J dropped 6; count of bases not matched to a gene: 9. Germline CDR1 is MNHNS and CDR2 is SASEGT. Here the CDR3 DNA reads TGTGCCAGCTCCCAGGGGGCGGCTGGTCAGCCCCAGCATTTT. This sequence encodes CASSQGAAGQPQHF.

The chain couples TRBV5-6 to TRBJ2-2; D remains ambiguous. There are 13 residues in the CDR3. Trimming took 1 base from V and 7 from J, leaving 8 bases between them. Germline values: CDR1 SGHDT, CDR2 YYEEEE. In nucleotides, the CDR3 is TGTGCCAGCAGCTTGCTGGGTGGCGGGGAGCTGTTTTTT. It translates to CASSLLGGGELFF.

The gene calls are TRBV29-1 and TRBJ2-2; 7 nucleotides line up with TRBD1. CDR3 size: 13 residues. Germline assignment: CDR1 SQVTM and CDR2 ANQGSEA. With V trimmed by 6 bases and J by 6 bases, 7 bases remained unmatched. The CDR3 bases are TGCAGCGTACGTTCGAGGGGGCCCGGGGAGCTGTTTTTT. This codes for CSVRSRGPGELFF.

About this clone: Other DNA variants within this sample encode the same CDR3. This chain connects TRBV29-1 to TRBJ2-5; D not certain. Trimming shortened V by 2 bases and J by 4 bases, and 5 bases separated the two germline ends. This CDR3 is 11 amino acids long. Per the germline V gene, CDR1 is SQVTM and CDR2 is ANQGSEA. The CDR3 DNA follows: TGCAGCGTTGAACCGGGAGAGACCCAGTACTTC. Its translation: CSVEPGETQYF.

This clone was seen more than once but under ten times. This chain uses TRBV28 with TRBJ1-5; 7 bases fit TRBD1. Germline values: CDR1 MDHEN, CDR2 SYDVKM. With 8 bases clipped from V and 5 bases from J, the junction kept 12 bases outside the gene matches. The CDR3 is 15 amino acids. The CDR3 sequence is CASSTGNGYYQPQHF. DNA of the CDR3: TGTGCCAGCTCGACAGGGAATGGTTATTATCAGCCCCAGCATTTT.

V is TRBV29-1 and J is TRBJ2-1; the D is unclear. Per the germline V gene, CDR1 is SQVTM and CDR2 is ANQGSEA. This CDR3 region has 12 residues. The V end was cut by 7 bases, the J end by 5 bases, with 12 bases between. The CDR3: CSASPGNNEQFF. The CDR3 DNA is TGCAGCGCCTCCCCTGGAAACAATGAGCAGTTCTTC.

This chain connects TRBV29-1 to TRBJ2-7; no clear D. CDR1 and CDR2 from the germline V gene are SQVTM and ANQGSEA. The CDR3 is 15 amino acids. V gave up 1 base and J gave up 3 bases, with 16 bases separating them. Written as DNA, the CDR3 is TGCAGCGTTGAAGGTTCCGGCCATGGATACTACGAGCAGTACTTC. It codes for CSVEGSGHGYYEQYF.

The chain combines TRBV29-1 with TRBJ2-1, with 8 bases fitting TRBD2. Per germline, CDR1 SQVTM and CDR2 ANQGSEA. There are 15 residues in the CDR3. With 2 bases clipped from V and 6 bases from J, the junction kept 9 bases outside the gene matches. The CDR3: CSVELVSGSTNEQFF. CDR3 nucleotides: TGCAGCGTTGAACTTGTGAGCGGGAGTACCAATGAGCAGTTCTTC.

This chain links TRBV15 with TRBJ1-1; TRBD1 might be the D (5 bases). V was cut by 2 bases and J by 0 bases, with 10 bases left in between. The length of the CDR3 is 15 residues. Per germline, CDR1 LNHNV and CDR2 YYDKDF (reference sequence). The CDR3 nucleotides read TGTGCCACCAGCAGAATTCAGGGCATGAACACTGAAGCTTTCTTT. Translated, it gives CATSRIQGMNTEAFF.

The rearrangement uses TRBV2 and TRBJ2-2; D possibly corresponds to TRBD2 (6 bases). This CDR3 has 15 amino acids. V was trimmed by 10 bases and J by 1 base, leaving 16 bases between them. Looked up from germline, CDR1 is SNHLY and CDR2 is FYNNEI. Here the CDR3 reads CATISGTQNTGELFF. For the CDR3, the DNA is TGTGCCACGATTAGCGGAACACAGAACACCGGGGAGCTGTTTTTT.

J is TRBJ1-2 and V is TRBV29-1; TRBD1 is a possible D gene (5 bases). The CDR3 sequence is 16 residues long. The V and J ends lost 3 bases and 5 bases respectively, with 22 bases between them. CDR1 and CDR2 (germline): SQVTM, ANQGSEA. The DNA for the CDR3 is TGCAGCGTTGATCCCACACCCGCAGGAGGGGAATATGGCTACACCTTC. Encoded protein: CSVDPTPAGGEYGYTF.

In its sample, this clone is medium-sized. This chain links TRBV27 with TRBJ2-2, with 12 bases matching TRBD2. Germline V gene lookup returns CDR1 MNHEY and CDR2 SMNVEV (reference sequence). V trimming: 3 bases; J trimming: 6 bases; junction bases outside the gene matches: 2. This CDR3 is built from 15 residues. The CDR3: CASSLTSGSAGELFF. CDR3 DNA: TGTGCCAGCAGTTTGACTAGCGGGAGTGCCGGGGAGCTGTTTTTT.

This chain uses TRBV19 with TRBJ2-5; 9 nucleotides match TRBD1. In germline, CDR1 is LNHDA, CDR2 SQIVND (reference sequence). The CDR3 length is 14 residues. J was trimmed by 2 bases and V by 5 bases; bases with no gene match: 3. This CDR3 reads CASSVGQGQETQYF. The CDR3 DNA reads as TGTGCCAGTAGTGTCGGACAGGGGCAAGAGACCCAGTACTTC.

This clone was seen once. The chain is built from TRBV2 and TRBJ2-5; 8 bases align to TRBD1. The germline CDR1 and CDR2 sequences are SNHLY and FYNNEI. V gave up 5 bases and J gave up 6 bases; unmatched junction bases: 17. This CDR3 spans 17 amino acids. CDR3 region: CASSLPGDRFAKKTQYF. CDR3 DNA: TGTGCCAGCAGTCTTCCTGGGGACAGGTTCGCGAAGAAGACCCAGTACTTC.

This chain connects TRBV4-1 to TRBJ2-7; 8 bases fit TRBD2. The germline gives CDR1 MGHRA, CDR2 YSYEKL. The CDR3 totals 18 residues. V dropped 0 bases and J dropped 2; count of bases not matched to a gene: 12. The CDR3 nucleotides read TGCGCCAGCAGCCAAGATGCGCCGGGAGCGGGAGTACCCTACGAGCAGTACTTC. Translating gives CASSQDAPGAGVPYEQYF.

This chain links TRBV6-5 with TRBJ1-3, with a tentative D call TRBD1 (6 bases). CDR3 length equals 16 residues. The germline CDR1 and CDR2 sequences are MNHEY and SVGAGI. Trimming left V 1 base short and J 3 bases short, with 13 bases between. The CDR3 DNA sequence: TGTGCCAGCAGTTACTTGGGGGGGGCAGTTGGAAACACCATATATTTT. Protein sequence: CASSYLGGAVGNTIYF.

CDR3 sequence (DNA): TGTGCCAGCACCGGGGAGTCTGGCTACACCTTC. As protein: CASTGESGYTF. The chain joins TRBV6-6 to TRBJ1-2; no reliable D call. The CDR3 is made up of 11 amino acids. With 7 bases removed from V and 7 bases from J, the gap between germline ends came to 10 bases. The germline CDR1 and CDR2 sequences are MNHNY and SVGAGI (reference sequence).

There are a few counts of this clone. CDR3 in DNA: TGTGCCAGTAGTATGGAGGGGGCGGCCAAAAACATTCAGTACTTC. This encodes CASSMEGAAKNIQYF. The chain employs TRBV19 and TRBJ2-4, with D perhaps matching TRBD1 (7 bases). Between the trimmed V and J ends, which lost 3 bases and 1 base, there was a span of 10 bases. This CDR3 region has 15 residues. CDR1 is LNHDA, CDR2 SQIVND, per germline (reference sequence).

The chain is built from TRBV2 and TRBJ1-5; D remains unclear. The CDR3 contains 14 residues. From germline, CDR1 is SNHLY and CDR2 FYNNEI. Trimming shortened V by 6 bases and J by 0 bases, and 9 bases separated the two germline ends. The CDR3 sequence is CASSPGYSNQPQHF. CDR3 nucleotides: TGTGCCAGCAGCCCGGGGTATAGCAATCAGCCCCAGCATTTT.

This rearrangement joins TRBV29-1 to TRBJ2-5; 7 bases agree with TRBD1. This CDR3 contains 13 residues. Germline V gene sequence: CDR1 SQVTM, CDR2 ANQGSEA. The junction had 7 bases not matched to a gene; V was cut back by 2 bases and J by 7 bases. CDR3 DNA sequence: TGCAGCGTTGAAATGACAGGGAAGTTGACCCAGTACTTC. Residues: CSVEMTGKLTQYF.

This chain joins TRBV29-1 and TRBJ1-2; D is undetermined. CDR3 length: 12 amino acids. Trimming shortened V by 5 bases and J by 0 bases, and 7 bases separated the two germline ends. Germline CDR1 is SQVTM and CDR2 is ANQGSEA. CDR3 coding DNA: TGCAGCGTTATGGCGTCTAACTATGGCTACACCTTC. Residues: CSVMASNYGYTF.

The CDR3 reads CASSLNTEAFF. CDR3 sequence (DNA): TGTGCCAGCAGCCTAAACACTGAAGCTTTCTTT. This chain uses TRBV7-9 with TRBJ1-1; unclear D gene. The CDR3 length is 11 residues. V lost 5 bases to trimming and J lost 2 bases, with 3 bases between them. CDR1 SEHNR and CDR2 FQNEAQ come from the germline V gene (reference sequence).